The clone carrying this T cell receptor (beta chain) occurred a few times. This entry is derived from a study of blood T cell repertoires in COVID-19. Authors' data handling: From reference gene primer amplification, estimates of nucleated cell counts were derived. Data came from immunoSEQ multiplex PCR; TCRdb stores just in-frame clones and leaves some out. V, J and clone size derive from that table, while D and trimming were established from the DNA sequence. The sample consists of roughly 300,000 clones, 83% of them appearing once. V lost 5 bases, J lost 7 bases, and 11 bases lay in between. The CDR3 covers 12 residues. Germline V gene data show CDR1 as SEHNR and CDR2 as FQNEAQ (reference sequence).

The sequenced sample consisted of peripheral blood. This rearrangement joins TRBV7-9 to TRBJ1-1; TRBD1 might be the D (5 bases). The origin of this receptor is a woman aged 45-65 years who had recovered from COVID-19. CDR3 sequence (DNA): TGTGCCAGCAGCAACGTCGGGGGTGAAGCTTTCTTT. It yields the protein CASSNVGGEAFF.